This T cell receptor beta chain was found in a study of PD-L1 blockade in urothelial cancer. Study-level background: At 3 weeks after treatment start (second dose) and again at 6 weeks, blood was analyzed. A median roughly 150,000 T cells were found in blood samples.

Locally advanced or metastatic urothelial carcinoma was present in patients. The authors spiked synthetic TCR analog templates into each PCR. Data came from immunoSEQ multiplex PCR; TCRdb stores just in-frame clones and leaves some out. The sample holds some 35,000 clones, over 75% seen once. Germline CDR1 reads SGHTA; CDR2 reads FQGNSA. V dropped 3 bases and J dropped 4; count of bases not matched to a gene: 4. The CDR3 has 14 amino acids. The chain is built from TRBV7-2 and TRBJ2-5, with 8 positions matching TRBD2. This sequence was found in a man in his sixties with urothelial cancer. The sample here was PBMCs, taken around atezolizumab (anti-PD-L1) treatment. The CDR3 region is CASSFRLAGETQYF. The CDR3 DNA reads as TGTGCCAGCAGCTTTCGCCTAGCGGGAGAGACCCAGTACTTC.